This note documents a single TCR beta chain sequence. The sample comes from a study of identical twins. Trimming left V 2 bases short and J 0 bases short, with 8 bases between. The CDR3 runs to 14 residues. CDR1 is KGHSH and CDR2 is LQKENI in the germline V gene. TCRdb passed the 5' RACE reads through MiXCR, listing each CDR3 protein once. The data hold 650,000 to 800,000 distinct CDR3 sequences, with over 8.5% observed a single time. These data also formed part of another study, on yellow fever vaccine responses in identical twins.

V usage is TRBV18 and J usage is TRBJ2-7; possibly TRBD1 for D (5 bases). The sequenced sample consisted of PBMCs. The TCR was taken from a woman between 18 and 29 years old in good health. CDR3 DNA sequence: TGTGCCAGCTCACCAGGGGCGAGCTCCTACGAGCAGTACTTC. Protein sequence: CASSPGASSYEQYF.